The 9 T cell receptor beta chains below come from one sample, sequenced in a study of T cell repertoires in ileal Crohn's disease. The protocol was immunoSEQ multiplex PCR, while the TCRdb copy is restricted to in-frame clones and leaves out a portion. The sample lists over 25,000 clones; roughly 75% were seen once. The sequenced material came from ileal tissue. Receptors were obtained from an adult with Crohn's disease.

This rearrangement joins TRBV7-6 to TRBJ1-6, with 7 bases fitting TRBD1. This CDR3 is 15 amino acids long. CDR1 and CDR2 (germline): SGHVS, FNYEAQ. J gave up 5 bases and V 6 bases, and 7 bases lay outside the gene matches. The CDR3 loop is CASSQTGNDNSPLHF. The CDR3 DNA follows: TGTGCCAGCAGTCAGACAGGGAATGATAATTCACCCCTCCACTTT. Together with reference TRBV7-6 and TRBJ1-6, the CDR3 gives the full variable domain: GAGVSQSPRYKVTKRGQDVALRCDPISGHVSLYWYRQALGQGPEFLTYFNYEAQQDKSGLPNDRFSAERPEGSISTLTIQRTEQRDSAMYRCASSQTGNDNSPLHFGNGTRLTVT.

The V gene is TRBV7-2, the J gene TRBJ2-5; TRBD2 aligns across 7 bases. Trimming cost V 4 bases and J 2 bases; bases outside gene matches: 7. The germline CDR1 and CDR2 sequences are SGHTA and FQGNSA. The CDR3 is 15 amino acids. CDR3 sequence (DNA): TGTGCCAGCAGCTCCTGGACTAGGGGACAAGAGACCCAGTACTTC. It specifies CASSSWTRGQETQYF.

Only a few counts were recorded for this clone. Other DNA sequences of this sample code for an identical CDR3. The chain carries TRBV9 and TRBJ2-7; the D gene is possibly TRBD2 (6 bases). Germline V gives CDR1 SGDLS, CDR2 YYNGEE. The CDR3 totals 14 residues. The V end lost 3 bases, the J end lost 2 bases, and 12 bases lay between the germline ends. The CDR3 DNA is TGTGCCAGCAGCGGGGGGGACGAAACCTACGAGCAGTACTTC. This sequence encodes CASSGGDETYEQYF. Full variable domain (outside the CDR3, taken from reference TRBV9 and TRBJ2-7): DSGVTQTPKHLITATGQRVTLRCSPRSGDLSVYWYQQSLDQGLQFLIQYYNGEERAKGNILERFSAQQFPDLHSELNLSSLELGDSALYFCASSGGDETYEQYFGPGTRLTVT.

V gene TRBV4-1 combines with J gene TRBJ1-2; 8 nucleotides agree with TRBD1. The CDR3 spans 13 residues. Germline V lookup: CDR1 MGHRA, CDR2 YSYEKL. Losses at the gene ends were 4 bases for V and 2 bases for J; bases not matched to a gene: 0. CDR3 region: CASSRDRNYGYTF. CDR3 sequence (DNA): TGCGCCAGCAGCCGGGACAGGAACTATGGCTACACCTTC.

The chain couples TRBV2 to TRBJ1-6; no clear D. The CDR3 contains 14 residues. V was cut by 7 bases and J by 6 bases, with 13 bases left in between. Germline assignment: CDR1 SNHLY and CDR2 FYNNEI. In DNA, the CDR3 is TGTGCCAGCATAGGAACCCGGGGTAATTCACCCCTCCACTTT. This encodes CASIGTRGNSPLHF.

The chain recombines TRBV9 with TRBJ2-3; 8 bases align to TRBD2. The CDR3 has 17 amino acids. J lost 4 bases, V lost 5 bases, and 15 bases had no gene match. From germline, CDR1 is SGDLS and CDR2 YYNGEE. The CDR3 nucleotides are TGTGCCAGCAGTCCTTTCCAGGGACTAGATGTCTCAGATACGCAGTATTTT. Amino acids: CASSPFQGLDVSDTQYF. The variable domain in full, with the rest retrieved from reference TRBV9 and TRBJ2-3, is DSGVTQTPKHLITATGQRVTLRCSPRSGDLSVYWYQQSLDQGLQFLIQYYNGEERAKGNILERFSAQQFPDLHSELNLSSLELGDSALYFCASSPFQGLDVSDTQYFGPGTRLTVL.

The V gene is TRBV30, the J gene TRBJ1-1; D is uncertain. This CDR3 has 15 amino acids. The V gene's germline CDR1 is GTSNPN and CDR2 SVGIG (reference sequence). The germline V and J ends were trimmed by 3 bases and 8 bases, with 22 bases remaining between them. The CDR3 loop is CAWSPLAGVALEAFF. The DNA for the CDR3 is TGTGCCTGGAGCCCCCTAGCCGGAGTCGCGTTGGAAGCTTTCTTT.

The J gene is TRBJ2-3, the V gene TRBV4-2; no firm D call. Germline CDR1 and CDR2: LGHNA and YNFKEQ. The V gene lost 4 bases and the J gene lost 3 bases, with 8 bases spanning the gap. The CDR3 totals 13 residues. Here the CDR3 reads CASSRLGTDTQYF. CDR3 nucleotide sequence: TGTGCCAGCAGCCGGCTAGGTACAGATACGCAGTATTTT.

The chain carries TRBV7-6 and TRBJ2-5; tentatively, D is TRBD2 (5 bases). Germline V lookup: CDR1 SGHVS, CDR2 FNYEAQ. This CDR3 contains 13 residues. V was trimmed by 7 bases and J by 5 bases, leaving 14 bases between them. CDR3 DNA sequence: TGTGCCAGCACCTCGGTGGGCGGGGAGACCCAGTACTTC. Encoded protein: CASTSVGGETQYF.